This T cell receptor (beta chain) was captured in a study of metastatic and nonmetastatic thyroid tumors. Background on the study: Both malignant and benign thyroid patients supplied peripheral blood and tumor or nodule tissue samples, across which the repertoires of these patients were then compared.

All patients were treatment-naive before thyroid surgery. This clone was observed at least ten times. Antigen: not known. At the DNA level, this CDR3 is encoded by other sequences in the same sample as well. TCRdb called clones again from the PCR reads with MiXCR. The sample yields about 40,000 clones, roughly 11% seen once. Study-wide findings and caveats: Reported TCR beta diversity, measured in blood and tumor, was significantly higher for malignant thyroid tumors than for benign nodules.

This clonotype was obtained from a female donor with papillary thyroid cancer or a benign thyroid nodule (not recorded which). Some clones in this sample may be carry-over from other donors' samples. The sample was blood.

CDR3 sequence (DNA): TGTGCCAGCAGTGAGGAGGACTCCCGTTATGGTTCACCCCTCCACTTT. Protein: CASSEEDSRYGSPLHF. The chain links TRBV2 to TRBJ1-6, with D unclear. V shed 3 bases and J shed 9 bases, with 18 bases lying between them. The CDR3 spans 16 residues. Germline V gives CDR1 SNHLY, CDR2 FYNNEI.